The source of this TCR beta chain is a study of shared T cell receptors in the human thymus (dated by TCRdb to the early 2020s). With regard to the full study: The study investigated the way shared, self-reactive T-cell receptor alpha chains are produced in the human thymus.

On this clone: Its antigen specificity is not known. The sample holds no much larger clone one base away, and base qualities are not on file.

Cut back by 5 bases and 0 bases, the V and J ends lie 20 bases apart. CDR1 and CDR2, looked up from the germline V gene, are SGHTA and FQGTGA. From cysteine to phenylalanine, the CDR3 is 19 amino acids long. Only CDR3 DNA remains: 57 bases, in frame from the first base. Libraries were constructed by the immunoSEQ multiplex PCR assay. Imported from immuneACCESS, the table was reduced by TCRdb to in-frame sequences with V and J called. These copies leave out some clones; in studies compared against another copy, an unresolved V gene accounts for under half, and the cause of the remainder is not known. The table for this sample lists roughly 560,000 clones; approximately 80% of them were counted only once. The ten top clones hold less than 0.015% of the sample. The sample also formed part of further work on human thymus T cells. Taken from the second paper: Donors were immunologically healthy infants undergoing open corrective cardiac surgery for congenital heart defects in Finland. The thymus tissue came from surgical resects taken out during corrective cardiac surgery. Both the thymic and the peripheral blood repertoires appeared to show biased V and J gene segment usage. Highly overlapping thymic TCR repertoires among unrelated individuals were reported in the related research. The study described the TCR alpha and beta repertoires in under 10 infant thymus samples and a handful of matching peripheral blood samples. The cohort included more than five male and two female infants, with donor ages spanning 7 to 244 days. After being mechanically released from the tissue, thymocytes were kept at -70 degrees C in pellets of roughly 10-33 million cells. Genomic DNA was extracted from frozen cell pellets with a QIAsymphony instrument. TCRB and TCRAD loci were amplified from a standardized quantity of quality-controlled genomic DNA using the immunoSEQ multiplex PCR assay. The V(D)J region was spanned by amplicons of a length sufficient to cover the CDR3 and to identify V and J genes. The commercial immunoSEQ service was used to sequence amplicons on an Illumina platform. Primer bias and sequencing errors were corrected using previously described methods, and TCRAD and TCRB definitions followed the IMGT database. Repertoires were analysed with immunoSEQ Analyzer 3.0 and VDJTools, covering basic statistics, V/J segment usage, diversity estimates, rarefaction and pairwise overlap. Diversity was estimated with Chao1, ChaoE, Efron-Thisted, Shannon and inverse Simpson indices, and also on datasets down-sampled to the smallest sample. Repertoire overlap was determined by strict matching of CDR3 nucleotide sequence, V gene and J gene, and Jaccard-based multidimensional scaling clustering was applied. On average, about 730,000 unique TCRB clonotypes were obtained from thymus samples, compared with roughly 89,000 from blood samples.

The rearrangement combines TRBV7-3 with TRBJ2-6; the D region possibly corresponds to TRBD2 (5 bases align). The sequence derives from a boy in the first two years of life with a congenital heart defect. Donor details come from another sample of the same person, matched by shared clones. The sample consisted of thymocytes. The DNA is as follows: TGTGCCAGCAGCCCGACTGTACTAGGTATGGGCTCTGGGGCCAACGTCCTGACTTTC. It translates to CASSPTVLGMGSGANVLTF.